This T cell receptor (beta chain) was obtained from a study of blood T cell repertoires in COVID-19. Study-wide context: T cells, B-cell-depleted T cells, or PBMCs provided the cDNA or gDNA that served as material.

Here immunoSEQ multiplex PCR was the method, and the copy in TCRdb shows in-frame clones only, minus some. The table includes approximately 300,000 clones, approximately 85% detected once. V shed 5 bases and J shed 4 bases, with 16 bases lying between them. CDR1 SGHTA and CDR2 FQGNSA come from the germline V gene. The CDR3 is 15 amino acids. The J gene is TRBJ2-3, the V gene TRBV7-2; D possibly corresponds to TRBD2 (6 bases). Input material: PBMCs or T cells enriched from blood (not recorded which). This TCR was recovered from a woman in her 30s who had recovered from COVID-19. The CDR3 sequence is CASSPPGVGPDTQYF. CDR3 bases: TGTGCCAGCAGCCCACCGGGGGTAGGCCCAGATACGCAGTATTTT.